These 18 T cell receptor beta chains were sequenced from one sample in a study of CD8 T cells in ankylosing spondylitis. TCRdb re-called the 5' RACE reads through MiXCR, storing one row per CDR3 protein. This sample carries 200,000 to 300,000 distinct CDR3 sequences, 8.6% of them seen once, and the ten largest clones take approximately 7%. The sequenced sample consisted of blood, either unsorted or a sorted T cell fraction (not recorded which). The source of these receptors is a male donor with ankylosing spondylitis or in good health (not recorded which).

CDR3 bases: TGTGCCAGCAGCCAACCCGGGGGGGTCGGGAACACTGAAGCTTTCTTT. Encoded protein: CASSQPGGVGNTEAFF. The chain links TRBV5-4 to TRBJ1-1, with a tentative D call TRBD1 (5 bases). CDR1 is SGHNT and CDR2 is YYREEE in the germline V gene (reference sequence). The V gene lost 4 bases and the J gene lost 1 base, with 17 bases spanning the gap. The CDR3 is 16 amino acids.

At least ten counts were recorded for this clonotype. An end of the junction differs from the germline gene, which may be a read error. The V gene is TRBV18, the J gene TRBJ2-2; D not certain. CDR1 and CDR2 (germline): KGHSH, LQKENI. The CDR3 consists of 10 residues. The CDR3 DNA is TGTGCCAGCCCACCTACGGAGCTGTTTTTT. Its protein is CASPPTELFF.

The J gene is TRBJ2-7, the V gene TRBV24-1; D possibly corresponds to TRBD2 (6 bases). Germline V gene sequence: CDR1 KGHDR, CDR2 SFDVKD. Trimming took off 3 bases at V and 7 bases at J, with 12 bases between the two ends. CDR3 length equals 13 residues. For the CDR3, the DNA is TGTGCCACCAGTGATGCCGGGACTGATGAGCAGTACTTC. Amino acid sequence: CATSDAGTDEQYF.

This clonotype was found many times. The V and J genes are TRBV28 and TRBJ2-2; D perhaps matches TRBD1 (6 bases). The CDR3 length is 15 residues. V shed 4 bases and J shed 5 bases, with 14 bases lying between them. Germline loops: CDR1 MDHEN, CDR2 SYDVKM. CDR3 loop: CASSSPLTGTGELFF. The CDR3 bases are TGTGCCAGCAGTTCTCCGCTCACAGGGACCGGGGAGCTGTTTTTT.

V usage is TRBV7-9 and J usage is TRBJ2-3; D remains unclear. The V gene's germline CDR1 is SEHNR and CDR2 FQNEAQ (reference sequence). V was shortened by 1 base and J by 6 bases, with 17 bases between the two germline ends. CDR3 length: 16 amino acids. The CDR3 reads CASSLDQALLGDTQYF. Here the CDR3 DNA reads TGTGCCAGCAGCTTAGATCAGGCCCTTCTTGGGGATACGCAGTATTTT.

The sample holds many counts of this clonotype. One junction end disagrees with the germline gene, perhaps due to a read error. The chain employs TRBV28 and TRBJ1-1; no firm D call. The CDR3 has 12 amino acids. Germline V gives CDR1 MDHEN, CDR2 SYDVKM. In DNA form, the CDR3 reads TGTGCCAGCAGTTCCACCGCCGGCAGGCCGACATTT. This translates into CASSSTAGRPTF.

This clonotype was counted at least ten times. The chain links TRBV7-2 to TRBJ2-5, with D unresolved. The germline gives CDR1 SGHTA, CDR2 FQGNSA. CDR3 size: 13 residues. The V end was cut by 3 bases, the J end by 3 bases, with 8 bases between. CDR3 region: CASSLGIKETQYF. The CDR3 bases are TGTGCCAGCAGCTTGGGGATAAAAGAGACCCAGTACTTC. The full variable domain, rest sourced from reference TRBV7-2 and TRBJ2-5, is GAGVSQSPSNKVTEKGKDVELRCDPISGHTALYWYRQSLGQGLEFLIYFQGNSAPDKSGLPSDRFSAERTGGSVSTLTIQRTQQEDSAVYLCASSLGIKETQYFGPGTRLLVL.

This clonotype was found many times. The chain links TRBV7-6 to TRBJ1-6, with D maybe TRBD1 (6 bases). The germline V gene encodes CDR1 SGHVS and CDR2 FNYEAQ. The CDR3 contains 19 residues. V shed 3 bases and J shed 5 bases, with 23 bases lying between them. As DNA, the CDR3 is TGTGCCAGCAGCTTCACAAGCGGGGGGCGGGACACCGATAATTCACCCCTCCACTTT. It yields the protein CASSFTSGGRDTDNSPLHF.

The rearrangement uses TRBV30 and TRBJ1-1; D is perhaps TRBD1 (5 bases). The CDR3 extends over 12 amino acids. Germline lookup yields CDR1 GTSNPN and CDR2 SVGIG (reference sequence). V lost 7 bases to trimming and J lost 5 bases, with 14 bases between them. CDR3 sequence reads: CASPLGGTEAFF. For the CDR3, the DNA is TGTGCCTCACCCCTGGGGGGTACTGAAGCTTTCTTT.

The chain has TRBV7-2 and TRBJ1-2; no definite D call. Germline assignment: CDR1 SGHTA and CDR2 FQGNSA. The V end lost 1 base, the J end lost 1 base, and 7 bases lay between the germline ends. This CDR3 is built from 14 residues. CDR3 loop: CASSLGPGNYGYTF. In nucleotides, the CDR3 is TGTGCCAGCAGCTTAGGCCCGGGTAACTATGGCTACACCTTC.

This clonotype was seen many times. The chain's CDR3 is CASAAGSLTYEQYF. The CDR3 nucleotides are TGTGCCAGCGCCGCTGGGTCGTTAACCTACGAGCAGTACTTC. The chain joins TRBV7-2 to TRBJ2-7; D ambiguous. The germline V gene encodes CDR1 SGHTA and CDR2 FQGNSA. This CDR3 is 14 amino acids long. V was cut by 8 bases and J by 2 bases, with 16 bases left in between.

This clonotype appeared many times. The chain carries TRBV6-2 or TRBV6-3 and TRBJ1-6; D unresolved. The germline gives CDR1 MNHEY, CDR2 SVGEGT. The CDR3 has 17 amino acids. Trimming removed 5 bases from V and 7 bases from J, with 21 bases in between. The CDR3 loop is CASSHPSVASVNSPLHF. The CDR3 bases are TGTGCCAGCAGTCATCCCTCGGTGGCAAGCGTGAATTCACCCCTCCACTTT.

This clonotype was recorded at least ten times. The CDR3 sequence is CASSGSGGVGLDNEQFF. DNA for the CDR3: TGCGCCAGCAGCGGAAGCGGGGGGGTTGGTTTAGACAATGAGCAGTTCTTC. The chain couples TRBV5-1 to TRBJ2-1, with 10 bases identical to TRBD2. Germline V gives CDR1 SGHRS, CDR2 YFSETQ. V lost 4 bases and J lost 5; bases outside the gene matches: 12. This CDR3 contains 17 residues. Looking up the rest from reference TRBV5-1 and TRBJ2-1 gives the full variable domain: KAGVTQTPRYLIKTRGQQVTLSCSPISGHRSVSWYQQTPGQGLQFLFEYFSETQRNKGNFPGRFSGRQFSNSRSEMNVSTLELGDSALYLCASSGSGGVGLDNEQFFGPGTRLTVL.

Points on this clonotype: This may be a read error, as it is one base from a much larger clone. The chain carries TRBV20-1 and TRBJ2-7; perhaps TRBD2 as D (6 bases). Deletions cut 4 bases from V and 6 bases from J, with 16 bases between. CDR3 length: 13 residues. Germline V gene lookup returns CDR1 DFQATT and CDR2 SNEGSKA (reference sequence). CDR3 sequence (DNA): TGCAGTGCTATTCGGGAGCCCGACTTCGAGCAGTACTTC. Translated, it gives CSAIREPDFEQYF.

This chain uses TRBV30 with TRBJ2-7; a weak D match, TRBD2 (6 bases). The V end lost 2 bases, the J end lost 7 bases, and 27 bases lay between the germline ends. The CDR3 runs to 17 residues. CDR1 and CDR2 from the germline V gene are GTSNPN and SVGIG (reference sequence). In DNA, the CDR3 is TGTGCCTGGAGTTCCGGGACTTTCTCAATCGCTACGGGTGAGCAGTACTTC. This gives the protein CAWSSGTFSIATGEQYF.

The sample holds many counts of this clonotype. This sequence joins TRBV5-1 and TRBJ2-7; D call uncertain. The CDR3 is 13 amino acids. V dropped 0 bases and J dropped 3 bases, with 7 bases sitting between them. CDR1 and CDR2 (germline): SGHRS, YFSETQ. CDR3: CASSLALGYEQYF. The CDR3 bases are TGCGCCAGCAGCTTGGCCTTGGGCTACGAGCAGTACTTC. The entire variable domain, with the rest obtained from reference TRBV5-1 and TRBJ2-7, is as follows: KAGVTQTPRYLIKTRGQQVTLSCSPISGHRSVSWYQQTPGQGLQFLFEYFSETQRNKGNFPGRFSGRQFSNSRSEMNVSTLELGDSALYLCASSLALGYEQYFGPGTRLTVT.

This clonotype was recorded at least ten times. Its ends do not fully match the called genes, so a read error is possible. The rearrangement uses TRBV7-9 and TRBJ2-5; D is perhaps TRBD2 (6 bases). The germline gives CDR1 SEHNR, CDR2 FQNEAQ (reference sequence). The CDR3 is 14 residues long. CDR3 sequence reads: CASSFASAQETQYF. CDR3 in DNA: TGTGCCAGCAGCTTTGCTAGCGCCCAAGAAACCCAGTACTTC.

CDR3 bases: TGTGCCAGCAGTTTGGGCCAATCTTCACCCCTCCACTTT. Its translation is CASSLGQSSPLHF. The gene calls are TRBV12-3 or TRBV12-4 and TRBJ1-6; D ambiguous. This CDR3 spans 13 amino acids. The V end was cut by 3 bases, the J end by 9 bases, with 9 bases between.